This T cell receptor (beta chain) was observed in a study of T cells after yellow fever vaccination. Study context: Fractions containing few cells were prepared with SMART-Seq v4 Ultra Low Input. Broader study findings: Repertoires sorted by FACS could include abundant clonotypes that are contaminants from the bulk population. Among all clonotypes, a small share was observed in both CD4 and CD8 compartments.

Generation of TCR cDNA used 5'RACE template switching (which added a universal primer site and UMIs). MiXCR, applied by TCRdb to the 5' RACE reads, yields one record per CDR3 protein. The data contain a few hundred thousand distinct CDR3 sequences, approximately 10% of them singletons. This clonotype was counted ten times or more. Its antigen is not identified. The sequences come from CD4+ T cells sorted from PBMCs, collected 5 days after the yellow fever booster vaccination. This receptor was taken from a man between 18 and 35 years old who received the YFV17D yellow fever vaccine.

CDR3 nucleotide sequence: TGTGCCAGCAGTTACGACGGGACAGGGTACGCAGATACGCAGTATTTT. It specifies CASSYDGTGYADTQYF. The rearrangement links TRBV6-2 or TRBV6-3 to TRBJ2-3; 9 nucleotides agree with TRBD1. V lost 2 bases, J lost 4 bases, and 7 bases stayed unmatched. The CDR3 runs to 16 residues. CDR1 is MNHEY and CDR2 is SVGEGT in the germline V gene.